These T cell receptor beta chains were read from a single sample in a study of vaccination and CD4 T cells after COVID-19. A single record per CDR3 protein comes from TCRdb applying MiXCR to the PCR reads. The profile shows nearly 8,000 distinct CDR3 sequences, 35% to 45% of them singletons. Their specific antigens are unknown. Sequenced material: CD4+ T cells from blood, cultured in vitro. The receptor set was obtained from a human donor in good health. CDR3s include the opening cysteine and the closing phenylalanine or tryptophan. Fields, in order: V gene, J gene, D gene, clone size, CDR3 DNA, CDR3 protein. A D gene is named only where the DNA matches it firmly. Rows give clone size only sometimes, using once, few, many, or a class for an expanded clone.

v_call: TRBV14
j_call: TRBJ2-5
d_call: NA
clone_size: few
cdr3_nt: TGTGCCAGCAGCCGCATACAAGAGACCCAGTACTTC
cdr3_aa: CASSRIQETQYF

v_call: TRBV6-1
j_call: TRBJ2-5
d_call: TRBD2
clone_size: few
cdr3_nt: TGTGCCAGCCACCGGGGAGGGATGGTCGAGACCCAGTACTTC
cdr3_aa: CASHRGGMVETQYF

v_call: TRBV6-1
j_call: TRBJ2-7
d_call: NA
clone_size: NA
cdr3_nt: TGTGCCAGCAGTACGACGTTGGGCTCCTACGAGCAGTACTTC
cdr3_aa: CASSTTLGSYEQYF

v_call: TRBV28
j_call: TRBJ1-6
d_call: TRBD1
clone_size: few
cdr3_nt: TGTGCCAGCAGTACCGGGACAGGGGGTCATTCACCCCTCCACTTT
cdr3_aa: CASSTGTGGHSPLHF

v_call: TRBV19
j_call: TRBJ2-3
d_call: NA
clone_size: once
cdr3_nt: TGTGCCAGTAGCACCGGGATTGCCACAGATACGCAGTATTTT
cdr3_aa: CASSTGIATDTQYF

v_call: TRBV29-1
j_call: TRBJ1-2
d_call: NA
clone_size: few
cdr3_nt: TGCAGCGTTGATGGCAGGGACGGCTATGGCTACACCTTC
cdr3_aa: CSVDGRDGYGYTF

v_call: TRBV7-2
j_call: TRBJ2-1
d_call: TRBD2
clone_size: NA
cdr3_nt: TGTGCCAGCAGTACAGGACTAGCACCTAATGAGCAGTTCTTC
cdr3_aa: CASSTGLAPNEQFF

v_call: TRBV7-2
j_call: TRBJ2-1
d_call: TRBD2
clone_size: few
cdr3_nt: TGTGCCAGCAGCTCCAGCGGGAGGGGGTGGGTAAATGAGCAGTTCTTC
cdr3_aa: CASSSSGRGWVNEQFF

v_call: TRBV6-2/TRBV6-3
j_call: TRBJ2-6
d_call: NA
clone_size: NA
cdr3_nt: TGTGCCAGCAGTTACAGCTCTGGGGCCAACGTCCTGACTTTC
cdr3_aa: CASSYSSGANVLTF

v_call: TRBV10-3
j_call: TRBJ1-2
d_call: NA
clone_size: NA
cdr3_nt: TGTGCCATCAGGGAATCACAGGGAAACTATGGCTACACCTTC
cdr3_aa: CAIRESQGNYGYTF

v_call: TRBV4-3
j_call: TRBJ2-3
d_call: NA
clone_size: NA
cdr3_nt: TGCGCCAGCAGCCAAGACCTAGGGGGGAGCGCAGATACGCAGTATTTT
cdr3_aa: CASSQDLGGSADTQYF

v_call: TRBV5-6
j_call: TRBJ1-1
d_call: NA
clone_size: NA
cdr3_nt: TGTGCCAGCAGCTTCAGGGGCCCGAGGAGTGTAACTGAAGCTTTCTTT
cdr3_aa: CASSFRGPRSVTEAFF

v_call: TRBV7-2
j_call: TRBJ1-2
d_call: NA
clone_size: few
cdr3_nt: TGTGCCAGCAGCCCTCCGGTTAACTATGGCTACACCTTC
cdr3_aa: CASSPPVNYGYTF

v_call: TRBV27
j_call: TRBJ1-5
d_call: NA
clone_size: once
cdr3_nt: TGTGCCAGCGGTTTATCGCACGGCGTCCAGCATTTT
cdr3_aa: CASGLSHGVQHF

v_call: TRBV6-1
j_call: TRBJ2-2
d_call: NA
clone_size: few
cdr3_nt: TGTGCCAGCAGATGGGGGCCGAACACCGGGGAGCTGTTTTTT
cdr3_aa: CASRWGPNTGELFF

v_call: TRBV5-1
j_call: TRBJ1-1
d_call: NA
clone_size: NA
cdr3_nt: TGCGCCAGCAGCCAGGACTCGGGCTGGGCTGAAGCTTTCTTT
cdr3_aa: CASSQDSGWAEAFF

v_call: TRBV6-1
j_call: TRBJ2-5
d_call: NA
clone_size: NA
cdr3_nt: TGTGCCAGCAGTCCCCCGGGGGAAGAGACCCAGTACTTC
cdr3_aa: CASSPPGEETQYF

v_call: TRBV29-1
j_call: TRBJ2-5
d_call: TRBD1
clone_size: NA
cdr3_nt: TGCAGCGTTGAAAGGACAGGGATCAGGACCCAGTACTTC
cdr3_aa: CSVERTGIRTQYF

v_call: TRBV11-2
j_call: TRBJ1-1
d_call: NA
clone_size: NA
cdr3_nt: TGTGCCAGCAGCTGGGGTATAACCGCCCTCGGGAACACTGAAGCTTTCTTT
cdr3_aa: CASSWGITALGNTEAFF

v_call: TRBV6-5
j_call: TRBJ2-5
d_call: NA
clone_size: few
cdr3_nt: TGTGCCAGCAGTTTGGGAAGCGGTGATGTGGAGACCCAGTACTTC
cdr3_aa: CASSLGSGDVETQYF

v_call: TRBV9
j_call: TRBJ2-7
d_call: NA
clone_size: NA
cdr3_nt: TGTGCCAGCAGCCCACAGAGTTGGTCCTACGAGCAGTACTTC
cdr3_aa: CASSPQSWSYEQYF

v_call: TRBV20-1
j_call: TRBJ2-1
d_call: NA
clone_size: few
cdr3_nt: TGCAGTGCTATCTTACGGGGGAATGAGCAGTTCTTC
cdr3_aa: CSAILRGNEQFF

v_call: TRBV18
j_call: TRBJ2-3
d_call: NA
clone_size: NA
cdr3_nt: TGTGCCAGCTCAAACAACGGAATGACAGATACGCAGTATTTT
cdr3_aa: CASSNNGMTDTQYF